This TCR beta chain was found in a study of T cell repertoires in cytomegalovirus infection. Study-wide context: HLA-B-restricted CMV epitopes that are well studied, plus recently identified HLA-C-restricted ones, were used by the study. Matching HLA type and CMV infection were both indicated by public TCR beta signatures. General study points: Totalled public TCR beta family frequency picked out people who carried CMV plus the relevant HLA. CMV-specific TCR beta clonotypes restricted by HLA-C dominated the ex vivo response.

The CDR3 runs 14 residues. V dropped 2 bases and J dropped 4 bases, with 9 bases sitting between them. Germline V gene lookup returns CDR1 KGHSH and CDR2 LQKENI. From the reads, TCRdb called clonotypes with MiXCR, one entry per CDR3 protein. The table includes a few hundred thousand distinct CDR3 sequences, 30% to 35% detected once. Remarks on this clonotype: What it recognizes is unknown.

The genes are TRBV18 and TRBJ1-5, with D tentatively TRBD1 (5 bases). The sample here was cultured PBMCs, taken from culture after CMV antigen stimulation. The sequence derives from a human donor in good health (CMV status not recorded). Some clones in this sample may be carry-over from other donors' samples. The CDR3 sequence: CASSPGDGNQPQHF. The CDR3 DNA follows: TGTGCCAGCTCACCAGGGGACGGAAATCAGCCCCAGCATTTT.